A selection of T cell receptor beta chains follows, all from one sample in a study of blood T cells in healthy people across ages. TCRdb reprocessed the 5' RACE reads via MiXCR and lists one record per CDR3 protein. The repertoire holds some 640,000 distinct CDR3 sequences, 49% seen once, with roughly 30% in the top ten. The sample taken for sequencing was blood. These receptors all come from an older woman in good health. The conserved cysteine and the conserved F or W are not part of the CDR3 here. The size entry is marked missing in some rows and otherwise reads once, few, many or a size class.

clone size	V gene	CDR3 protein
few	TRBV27	ASSFSTGTNYT
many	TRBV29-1	SVETGGIADTQY
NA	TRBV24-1	ATSDSGIGYEQY
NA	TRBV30	AWTRSGEKLF
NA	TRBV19	ASSIGGSGNTQY
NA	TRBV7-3	VSREAGNTGELF
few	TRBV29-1	SVRLAGGGYNEQF
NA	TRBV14	ASSRLQWETQY
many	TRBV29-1	SVVDSPRGETQY
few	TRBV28	ASSPGKTYEQY
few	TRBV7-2	ASSLFGIGGYT
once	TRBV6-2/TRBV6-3	ASSNGGAYEQY
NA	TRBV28	ASSLGGRGNIQY
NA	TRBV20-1	SAPQIGLDKNIQY
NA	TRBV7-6	ASSPWSNEQF
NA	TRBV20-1	SARGTGFTYEQY
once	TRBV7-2	ASSLDGTYGQY
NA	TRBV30	AWSVQPGDEQY
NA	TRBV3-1	ASSQKPGGGGYT
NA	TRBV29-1	SVATSGASYNEQF
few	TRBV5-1	ASRSGTSGYNEQF
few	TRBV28	ASTYLNEQF
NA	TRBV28	ASRVTSSVVETQY
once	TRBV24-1	ATSETSGLGTNEQF